The 22 T cell receptor beta chains below were found in one sample sequenced in a study of shared clonotypes between healthy human individuals (dated by TCRdb to between 2020 and 2021). Receptor amplification or capture employed the immunoSEQ multiplex PCR assay. TCRdb holds this immuneACCESS table with in-frame rearrangements only. Some clones are missing; in checked studies, unresolved V genes explain under half, and the rest has no known cause. This sample lists 2,500,000 or so clones; about 92% were detected once. Jointly, the top ten make up over 0.12% of the sample. The sequencing input was naive CD4+ T cells sorted from blood. The meaning of the sample's cell subset or site label: CD45RA+ positively selected. The receptor source for this set is a man aged 18 to 35 in good health.

V is TRBV11-2 and J is TRBJ1-3, with TRBD1 identical over 7 bases. Germline CDR1 reads SGHAT; CDR2 reads FQNNGV. This CDR3 region has 16 residues. J was trimmed by 0 bases and V by 4 bases; bases with no gene match: 6. The CDR3 nucleotides read TGTGCCAGCAGCTGGACAGGTCTATACTCTGGAAACACCATATATTTT. Encoded protein: CASSWTGLYSGNTIYF.

A word on this clone: One end of the junction varies from germline; a read error may be responsible. Within the sample, other DNA sequences also encode this same CDR3. The genes are TRBV5-1 and TRBJ2-5; 8 bases match TRBD1. CDR3 size: 13 residues. The germline gives CDR1 SGHRS, CDR2 YFSETQ. In nucleotides, the CDR3 is TGCGCCAGCAGTTTGGACAGGGTCGAGACCCAGTACTTC. Translation: CASSLDRVETQYF.

This clone was recorded a few times. The rearrangement links TRBV30 to TRBJ1-5; possible D gene TRBD1, 5 bases. CDR3 size: 14 residues. The V end lost 1 base, the J end lost 4 bases, and 11 bases lay between the germline ends. Germline CDR1 reads GTSNPN; CDR2 reads SVGIG (reference sequence). CDR3 protein: CAWSGGTENQPQHF. The CDR3 DNA sequence: TGTGCCTGGAGTGGAGGGACGGAAAATCAGCCCCAGCATTTT.

Turning to this clone: The sample contains more than one DNA sequence encoding this CDR3. V is TRBV6-5 and J is TRBJ1-5; 8 nucleotides line up with TRBD1. This CDR3 is built from 15 residues. Trimming at V came to 4 bases and at J to 0 bases, leaving 2 bases not matched to a gene. Germline CDR1 MNHEY, CDR2 SVGAGI. This CDR3 is CASSSGTGSNQPQHF. In DNA form, the CDR3 reads TGTGCCAGCAGTTCCGGGACAGGTAGCAATCAGCCCCAGCATTTT.

This clone was detected once. The chain uses TRBV18 and TRBJ2-3, with D possibly matching TRBD1 (5 bases). Germline V lookup: CDR1 KGHSH, CDR2 LQKENI. V lost 4 bases and J 4 bases, leaving 21 bases between the germline ends. The CDR3 covers 17 residues. The CDR3, as DNA: TGTGCCAGCTCACATAATGCAGGGATCCCTACGGCAGATACGCAGTATTTT. Its protein product is CASSHNAGIPTADTQYF.

The V call is TRBV5-4, the J call TRBJ2-7; D unclear. V was cut by 4 bases and J by 0 bases, with 5 bases left in between. The CDR3 covers 12 residues. Per germline, CDR1 SGHNT and CDR2 YYREEE (reference sequence). CDR3 DNA: TGTGCCAGCAGCACTAACTCCTACGAGCAGTACTTC. Protein: CASSTNSYEQYF.

The rearrangement uses TRBV28 and TRBJ2-3; 10 nucleotides match TRBD2. There are 16 residues in the CDR3. Losses at the gene ends were 2 bases for V and 2 bases for J; bases not matched to a gene: 4. Germline V gene data show CDR1 as MDHEN and CDR2 as SYDVKM. DNA for the CDR3: TGTGCCAGCAGTTTACTAGCGGGGGCAATCACAGATACGCAGTATTTT. Amino acid sequence: CASSLLAGAITDTQYF.

The genes are TRBV9 and TRBJ2-2; D might be TRBD1 (6 bases). This CDR3 has 15 amino acids. CDR1 is SGDLS, CDR2 YYNGEE, per germline. Trimming removed 1 base from V and 4 bases from J, with 11 bases in between. CDR3 in amino acids: CASSVTGMGTGELFF. CDR3 bases: TGTGCCAGCAGCGTAACAGGGATGGGCACCGGGGAGCTGTTTTTT. Full variable domain (remainder filled in from reference TRBV9 and TRBJ2-2): DSGVTQTPKHLITATGQRVTLRCSPRSGDLSVYWYQQSLDQGLQFLIQYYNGEERAKGNILERFSAQQFPDLHSELNLSSLELGDSALYFCASSVTGMGTGELFFGEGSRLTVL.

This clone was counted only a few times. This CDR3 is also generated by other DNA sequences in the sample. The chain joins TRBV10-3 to TRBJ1-2; no reliable D call. CDR3 length: 12 residues. Looked up from germline, CDR1 is ENHRY and CDR2 is SYGVKD. Trimming cost V 2 bases and J 4 bases, with 5 bases left between them. Here the CDR3 DNA reads TGTGCCATCAGTGAGGTGGGCTATGGCTACACCTTC. This sequence encodes CAISEVGYGYTF.

The chain is built from TRBV29-1 and TRBJ2-7; D call uncertain. The CDR3 loop spans 12 amino acids. Germline-derived CDR1 and CDR2 are SQVTM and ANQGSEA. V lost 4 bases and J 0 bases, leaving 7 bases between the germline ends. For the CDR3, the DNA is TGCAGCGTTGTAATCAACTCCTACGAGCAGTACTTC. This translates into CSVVINSYEQYF.

The V and J genes are TRBV2 and TRBJ2-7; D gene ambiguous. The CDR3 is made up of 13 amino acids. Germline CDR1 reads SNHLY; CDR2 reads FYNNEI. V lost 6 bases, J lost 2 bases, and 11 bases lay in between. The CDR3 DNA sequence: TGTGCCAGCAGCGAGAAGTCACCCTACGAGCAGTACTTC. Its translation is CASSEKSPYEQYF.

Comments on this clone: The sample has other DNA sequences that encode this CDR3 too. The chain links TRBV30 to TRBJ1-5; D gene uncertain. Germline V gene lookup returns CDR1 GTSNPN and CDR2 SVGIG (reference sequence). The V gene lost 1 base and the J gene lost 5 bases, with 9 bases spanning the gap. The CDR3 has 13 amino acids. The CDR3 DNA is TGTGCCTGGAGTGAGGGAGGCGATCAGCCCCAGCATTTT. It is translated as CAWSEGGDQPQHF.

This chain uses TRBV9 with TRBJ2-3; 10 positions agree with TRBD2. V gave up 4 bases and J gave up 4 bases; unmatched junction bases: 9. This CDR3 has 16 residues. Germline CDR1 is SGDLS and CDR2 is YYNGEE. The CDR3: CASSPHQAGGADTQYF. In DNA form, the CDR3 reads TGTGCCAGCAGCCCCCACCAAGCGGGAGGGGCAGATACGCAGTATTTT.

This chain connects TRBV7-2 to TRBJ2-1; D might be TRBD2 (5 bases). Germline V gives CDR1 SGHTA, CDR2 FQGNSA. This CDR3 has 16 amino acids. The ends were cut back, 1 base at V and 6 bases at J, with 16 bases in the middle. CDR3: CASSLVGGSRINEQFF. In nucleotides, the CDR3 is TGTGCCAGCAGCTTAGTCGGTGGGAGCCGAATCAATGAGCAGTTCTTC.

On this clone: Other nucleotide sequences in the sample specify the same CDR3. The chain combines TRBV11-2 with TRBJ2-7; TRBD1 or TRBD2 may be the D gene (5 bases each). The CDR3 spans 15 residues. Trimming left V 0 bases short and J 0 bases short, with 9 bases between. Germline V gene lookup returns CDR1 SGHAT and CDR2 FQNNGV. For the CDR3, the DNA is TGTGCCAGCAGCTTAGACAGGGAGAGCTCCTACGAGCAGTACTTC. This gives the protein CASSLDRESSYEQYF.

On this clone itself: Other nucleotide sequences from this sample produce the same CDR3. J is TRBJ1-2 and V is TRBV6-1; D is ambiguous. The CDR3 is made up of 13 amino acids. Trimming took 3 bases from V and 2 from J, leaving 7 bases between them. Germline loops: CDR1 MNHNS, CDR2 SASEGT. CDR3 nucleotides: TGTGCCAGCAGTGAGACGGGAAACTATGGCTACACCTTC. The encoded protein is CASSETGNYGYTF.

The V call is TRBV5-4, the J call TRBJ2-3, with TRBD2 matching over 8 bases. The length of the CDR3 is 15 residues. Trimming cost V 4 bases and J 6 bases; bases outside gene matches: 10. Germline V gene lookup returns CDR1 SGHNT and CDR2 YYREEE (reference sequence). The CDR3 DNA follows: TGTGCCAGCAGCCCAGTCCGCGGGGGGTCTGATACGCAGTATTTT. Its translation: CASSPVRGGSDTQYF.

The rearrangement links TRBV5-1 to TRBJ1-6, with a tentative D call TRBD1 (6 bases). The CDR3 has 16 amino acids. Germline assignment: CDR1 SGHRS and CDR2 YFSETQ. The V gene lost 4 bases and the J gene lost 6 bases, with 17 bases spanning the gap. CDR3 nucleotide sequence: TGCGCCAGCAGCGAGACCGGGACACCGGTTAATTCACCCCTCCACTTT. This translates into CASSETGTPVNSPLHF. Variable domain in full (rest from reference TRBV5-1 and TRBJ1-6): KAGVTQTPRYLIKTRGQQVTLSCSPISGHRSVSWYQQTPGQGLQFLFEYFSETQRNKGNFPGRFSGRQFSNSRSEMNVSTLELGDSALYLCASSETGTPVNSPLHFGNGTRLTVT.

For this clone: This likely traces to a read error, being one base from a far larger clone. Distinct nucleotide sequences in the sample also encode this CDR3. The J gene is TRBJ2-7, the V gene TRBV11-2; D is ambiguous. This CDR3 has 11 amino acids. V dropped 4 bases and J dropped 3 bases, with 4 bases sitting between them. Germline V gives CDR1 SGHAT, CDR2 FQNNGV. DNA for the CDR3: TGTGCCAGCAGCTCCTACTACGAGCAGTACTTC. It yields the protein CASSSYYEQYF. The full variable domain, in which reference TRBV11-2 and TRBJ2-7 provide the parts outside the CDR3, is EAGVAQSPRYKIIEKRQSVAFWCNPISGHATLYWYQQILGQGPKLLIQFQNNGVVDDSQLPKDRFSAERLKGVDSTLKIQPAKLEDSAVYLCASSSYYEQYFGPGTRLTVT.

With respect to this clone: Other nucleotide sequences from this sample produce the same CDR3. The chain combines TRBV5-1 with TRBJ1-4; TRBD1 is a possible D gene (6 bases). The germline V and J ends were trimmed by 2 bases and 8 bases, with 13 bases remaining between them. Germline V gene lookup returns CDR1 SGHRS and CDR2 YFSETQ. The CDR3 is 14 residues long. The DNA for the CDR3 is TGCGCCAGCAGCTTAGAACAGGGTGGCGAAAAACTGTTTTTT. It encodes CASSLEQGGEKLFF.

The V gene is TRBV30, the J gene TRBJ2-1; 13 nucleotides match TRBD2. V shed 5 bases and J 8 bases; nucleotides not matched to a gene: 15. The CDR3 loop spans 17 amino acids. Germline CDR1 and CDR2: GTSNPN and SVGIG (reference sequence). CDR3: CAWVRGRTSGRWDEQFF. The CDR3 nucleotides read TGTGCCTGGGTGAGGGGCCGGACTAGCGGGAGATGGGATGAGCAGTTCTTC.

This clone appeared a single time. V is TRBV27 and J is TRBJ2-7; D perhaps matches TRBD1 (6 bases). This CDR3 region has 13 residues. Germline-derived CDR1 and CDR2 are MNHEY and SMNVEV (reference sequence). V was pared by 3 bases and J by 5 bases, with 11 bases between. In nucleotides, the CDR3 is TGTGCCAGCAGTTTGGCAGGGGTCCACGAGCAGTACTTC. This encodes CASSLAGVHEQYF.